This T cell receptor (beta chain) was identified in a study of identifying expanded T cells in peripheral blood. The germline gives CDR1 MGHRA, CDR2 YSYEKL. This CDR3 has 14 amino acids. V shed 0 bases and J shed 3 bases, with 8 bases lying between them. TCRdb's table, derived via immunoSEQ multiplex PCR, lists solely in-frame clones and lacks some. The sample yields roughly 100,000 clones, around 88% seen once. During the collection period, no donor immune events like infections were recorded. This clone was picked up one time. The sequence derives from a person aged 18-70 years in good health. Material for sequencing was blood. The rearrangement joins TRBV4-1 to TRBJ1-1, with no clear D. CDR3 DNA sequence: TGCGCCAGCAGCCAAGAGAGGCGTGACACTGAAGCTTTCTTT. This encodes CASSQERRDTEAFF.